The source of this T cell receptor beta chain is a study of T cells in Graves' hyperthyroidism and ophthalmopathy. Template material for amplifying TCR beta CDR3 regions consisted of RNA transcripts. First-round RT-PCR with HTBI primers amplified the TCR CDR3 region. TCRdb used MiXCR to reprocess the multiplex PCR reads, holding one entry per CDR3 protein. The sample gives under 450,000 distinct CDR3 sequences, 15% to 19% of which show up once; 13% to 15% is in the top ten. Over 18 months, lack of ophthalmopathy progression marked Graves' hyperthyroidism as stable. V dropped 2 bases and J dropped 3 bases, with 7 bases sitting between them. This CDR3 is 13 amino acids long. Germline V gene data show CDR1 as DFQATT and CDR2 as SNEGSKA (reference sequence). About this clonotype: Its antigen remains unknown.

Study-wide points: Peripheral blood also featured most of the thyroid clonotypes expanded above 0.001.

The receptor's source is a woman under 30 with Graves' hyperthyroidism. The rearrangement joins TRBV20-1 to TRBJ2-2; D is unresolved. Material for sequencing was blood. The CDR3 reads CSARNAHTGELFF. The CDR3 DNA reads TGCAGTGCTAGAAATGCGCACACCGGGGAGCTGTTTTTT.